This TCR beta chain was recovered during a study of blood T cell repertoires in COVID-19. Study at large: Sites in the United States, Italy and Spain provided acute and convalescent COVID-19 samples. The analysed material was cDNA or gDNA that came from T cells, B-cell-depleted T cells, or PBMCs.

As originally analysed: How many nucleated cells were present was estimated from reference gene primer amplification. Data came from immunoSEQ multiplex PCR; TCRdb stores just in-frame clones and leaves some out. From that table come the V and J calls and clone size; the DNA was used to work out D and trimming. Counted here are more than 150,000 clones, roughly 90% occurring once; the ten biggest clones make up under 25%. This CDR3 contains 13 residues. The ends were cut back, 0 bases at V and 5 bases at J, with 8 bases in the middle. In germline, CDR1 is SGHRS, CDR2 YFSETQ. The chain has TRBV5-1 and TRBJ1-2; D call uncertain. The clonotype comes from a man between 65 and 80 years old with active or convalescent COVID-19. The sequenced sample was peripheral blood. The DNA for the CDR3 is TGCGCCAGCAGCTTGGATTTCGGGTATGGCTACACCTTC. It translates to CASSLDFGYGYTF. Full variable domain (outside the CDR3, taken from reference TRBV5-1 and TRBJ1-2): KAGVTQTPRYLIKTRGQQVTLSCSPISGHRSVSWYQQTPGQGLQFLFEYFSETQRNKGNFPGRFSGRQFSNSRSEMNVSTLELGDSALYLCASSLDFGYGYTFGSGTRLTVV.